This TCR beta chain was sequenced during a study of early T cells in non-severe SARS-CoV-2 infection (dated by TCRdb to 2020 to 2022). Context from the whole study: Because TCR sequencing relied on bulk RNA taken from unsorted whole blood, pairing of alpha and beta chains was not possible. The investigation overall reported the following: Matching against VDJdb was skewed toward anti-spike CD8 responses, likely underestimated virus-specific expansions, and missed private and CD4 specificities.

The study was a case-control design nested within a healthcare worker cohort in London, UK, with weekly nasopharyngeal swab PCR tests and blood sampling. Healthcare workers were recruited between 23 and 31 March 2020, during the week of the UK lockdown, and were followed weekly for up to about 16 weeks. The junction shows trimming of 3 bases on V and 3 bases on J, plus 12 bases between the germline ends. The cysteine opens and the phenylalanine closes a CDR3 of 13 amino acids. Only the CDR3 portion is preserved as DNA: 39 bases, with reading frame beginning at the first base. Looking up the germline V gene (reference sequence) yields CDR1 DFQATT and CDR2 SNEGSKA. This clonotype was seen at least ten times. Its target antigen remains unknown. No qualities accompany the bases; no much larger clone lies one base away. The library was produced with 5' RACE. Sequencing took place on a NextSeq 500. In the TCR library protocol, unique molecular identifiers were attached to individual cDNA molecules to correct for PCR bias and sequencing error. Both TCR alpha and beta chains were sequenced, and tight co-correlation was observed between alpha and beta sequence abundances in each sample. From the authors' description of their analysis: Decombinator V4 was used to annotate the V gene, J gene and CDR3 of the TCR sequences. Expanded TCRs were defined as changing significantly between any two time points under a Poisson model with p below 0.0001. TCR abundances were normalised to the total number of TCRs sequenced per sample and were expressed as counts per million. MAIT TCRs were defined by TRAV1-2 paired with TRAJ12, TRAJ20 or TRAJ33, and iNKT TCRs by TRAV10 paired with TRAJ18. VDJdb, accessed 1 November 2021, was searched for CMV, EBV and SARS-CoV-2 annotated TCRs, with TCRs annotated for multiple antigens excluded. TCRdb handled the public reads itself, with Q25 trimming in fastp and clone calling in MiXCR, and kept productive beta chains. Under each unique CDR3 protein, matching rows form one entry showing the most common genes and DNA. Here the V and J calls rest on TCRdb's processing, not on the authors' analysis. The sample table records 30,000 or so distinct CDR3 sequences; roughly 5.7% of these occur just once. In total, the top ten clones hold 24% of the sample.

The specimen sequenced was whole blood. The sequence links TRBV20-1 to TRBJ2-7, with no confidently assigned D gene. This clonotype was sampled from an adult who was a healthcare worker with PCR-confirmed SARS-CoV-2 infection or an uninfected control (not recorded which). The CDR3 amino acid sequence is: CSASLGYGYEQYF. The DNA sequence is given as TGCAGTGCTAGTCTGGGGTACGGCTACGAGCAGTACTTC.